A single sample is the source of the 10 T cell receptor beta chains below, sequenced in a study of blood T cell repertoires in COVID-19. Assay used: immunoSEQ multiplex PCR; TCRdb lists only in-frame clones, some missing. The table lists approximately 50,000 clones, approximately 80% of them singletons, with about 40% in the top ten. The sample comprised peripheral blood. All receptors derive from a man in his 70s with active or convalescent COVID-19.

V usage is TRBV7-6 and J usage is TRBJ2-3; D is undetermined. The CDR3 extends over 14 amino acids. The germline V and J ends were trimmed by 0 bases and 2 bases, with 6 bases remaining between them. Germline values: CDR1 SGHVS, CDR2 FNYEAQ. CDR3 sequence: CASSLAPSTDTQYF. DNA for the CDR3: TGTGCCAGCAGCTTAGCTCCCTCCACAGATACGCAGTATTTT.

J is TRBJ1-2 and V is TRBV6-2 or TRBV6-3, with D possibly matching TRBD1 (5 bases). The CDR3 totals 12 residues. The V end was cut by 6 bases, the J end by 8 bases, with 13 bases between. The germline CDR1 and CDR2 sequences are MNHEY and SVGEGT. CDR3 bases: TGTGCCAGCAGCAGGGACTTCCTGGGCTACACCTTC. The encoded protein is CASSRDFLGYTF.

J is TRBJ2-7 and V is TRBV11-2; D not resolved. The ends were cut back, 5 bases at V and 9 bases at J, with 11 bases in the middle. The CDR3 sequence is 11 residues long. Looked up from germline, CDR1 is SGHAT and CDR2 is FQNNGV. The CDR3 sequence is CASSRDLGQYF. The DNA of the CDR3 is TGTGCCAGCAGCAGAGATCTAGGGCAGTACTTC.

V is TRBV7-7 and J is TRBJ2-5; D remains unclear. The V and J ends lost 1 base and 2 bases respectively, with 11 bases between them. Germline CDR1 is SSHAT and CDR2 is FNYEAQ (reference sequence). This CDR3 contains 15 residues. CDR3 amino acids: CASSLGVVPQETQYF. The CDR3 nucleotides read TGTGCCAGCAGCTTAGGCGTAGTGCCACAAGAGACCCAGTACTTC.

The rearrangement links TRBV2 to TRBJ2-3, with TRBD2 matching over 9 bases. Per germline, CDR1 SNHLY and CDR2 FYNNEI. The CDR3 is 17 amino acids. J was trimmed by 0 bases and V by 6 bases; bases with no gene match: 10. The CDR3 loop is CASRSGRYPPSTDTQYF. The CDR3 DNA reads TGTGCCAGCAGAAGCGGGAGGTATCCTCCTAGCACAGATACGCAGTATTTT.

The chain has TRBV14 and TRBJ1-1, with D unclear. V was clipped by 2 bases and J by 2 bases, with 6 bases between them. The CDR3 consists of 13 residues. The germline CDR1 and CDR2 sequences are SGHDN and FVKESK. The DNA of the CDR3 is TGTGCCAGCAGCCAAAACATTAACACTGAAGCTTTCTTT. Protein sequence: CASSQNINTEAFF.

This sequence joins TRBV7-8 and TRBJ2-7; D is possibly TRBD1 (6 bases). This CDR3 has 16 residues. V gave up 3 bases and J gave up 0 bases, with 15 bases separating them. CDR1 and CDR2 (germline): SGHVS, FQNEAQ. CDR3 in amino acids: CASSFQGLGASYEQYF. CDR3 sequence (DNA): TGTGCCAGCAGCTTCCAAGGGTTGGGGGCCTCCTACGAGCAGTACTTC.

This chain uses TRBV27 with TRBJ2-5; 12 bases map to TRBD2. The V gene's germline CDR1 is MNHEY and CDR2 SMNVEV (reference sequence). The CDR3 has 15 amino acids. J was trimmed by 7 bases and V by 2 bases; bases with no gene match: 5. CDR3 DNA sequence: TGTGCCAGCAGTTTAACTAGCGGGGGGCTGGGGACCCAGTACTTC. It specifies CASSLTSGGLGTQYF.

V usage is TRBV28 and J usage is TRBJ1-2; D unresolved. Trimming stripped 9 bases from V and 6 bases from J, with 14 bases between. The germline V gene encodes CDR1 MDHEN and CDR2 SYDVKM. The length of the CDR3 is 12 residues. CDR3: CASMTRGNGYTF. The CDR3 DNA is TGTGCCAGTATGACTCGAGGGAATGGCTACACCTTC.

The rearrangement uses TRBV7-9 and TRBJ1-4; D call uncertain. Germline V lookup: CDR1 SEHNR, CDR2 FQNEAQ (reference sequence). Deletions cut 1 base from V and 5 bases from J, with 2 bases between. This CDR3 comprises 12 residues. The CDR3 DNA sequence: TGTGCCAGCAGCTTAGTAAATGAAAAACTGTTTTTT. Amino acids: CASSLVNEKLFF.